This T cell receptor beta chain was retrieved from a study of blood T cell repertoires in COVID-19. Study context: The United States, Italy and Spain were the sources of the acute and convalescent COVID-19 samples. T cells, B-cell-depleted T cells, or PBMCs supplied cDNA or gDNA.

Per the authors' pipeline: Reference gene primer amplification gave nucleated cell count estimates. Here immunoSEQ multiplex PCR was the method, and the copy in TCRdb shows in-frame clones only, minus some. D and trimming were read from the DNA, whereas the V and J calls and clone size are those reported in that table. The sample lists around 170,000 clones; around 75% were seen once. This CDR3 is 17 amino acids long. The V end lost 1 base, the J end lost 0 bases, and 13 bases lay between the germline ends. Germline V gene lookup returns CDR1 KGHSH and CDR2 LQKENI. The receptor's source is a woman of 80 years or more with acute or convalescent COVID-19. The sequencing input was peripheral blood. The chain couples TRBV18 to TRBJ1-3, with a possible D match to TRBD1 (6 bases). The CDR3 sequence is CASSPQKTGTSGNTIYF. For the CDR3, the DNA is TGTGCCAGCTCACCACAAAAGACAGGTACCTCTGGAAACACCATATATTTT. Together with reference TRBV18 and TRBJ1-3, the CDR3 gives the full variable domain: NAGVMQNPRHLVRRRGQEARLRCSPMKGHSHVYWYRQLPEEGLKFMVYLQKENIIDESGMPKERFSAEFPKEGPSILRIQQVVRGDSAAYFCASSPQKTGTSGNTIYFGEGSWLTVV.